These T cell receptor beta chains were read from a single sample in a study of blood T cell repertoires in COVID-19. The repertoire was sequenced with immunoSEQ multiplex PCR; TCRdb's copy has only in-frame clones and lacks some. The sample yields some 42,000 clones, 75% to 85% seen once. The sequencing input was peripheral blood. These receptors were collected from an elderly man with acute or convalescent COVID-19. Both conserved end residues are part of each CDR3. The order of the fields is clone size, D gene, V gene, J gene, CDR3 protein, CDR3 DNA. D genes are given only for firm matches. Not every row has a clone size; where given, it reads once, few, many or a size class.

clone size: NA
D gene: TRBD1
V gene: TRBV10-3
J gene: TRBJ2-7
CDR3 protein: CAIQGTGVEQYF
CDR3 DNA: TGTGCCATCCAAGGGACAGGGGTTGAGCAGTACTTC

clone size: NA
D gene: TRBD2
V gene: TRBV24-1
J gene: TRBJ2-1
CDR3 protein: CATSDPREERSEQFF
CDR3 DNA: TGTGCCACCAGTGATCCCCGGGAGGAAAGGAGTGAGCAGTTCTTC

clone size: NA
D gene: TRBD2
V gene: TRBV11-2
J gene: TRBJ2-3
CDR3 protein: CASSLVGGSGSADTQYF
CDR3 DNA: TGTGCCAGCAGCTTAGTGGGGGGTAGCGGGAGTGCAGATACGCAGTATTTT

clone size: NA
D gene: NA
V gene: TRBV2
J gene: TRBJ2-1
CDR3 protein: CASLADRSDNEQFF
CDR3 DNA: TGTGCCAGCTTAGCGGATAGGTCGGATAATGAGCAGTTCTTC

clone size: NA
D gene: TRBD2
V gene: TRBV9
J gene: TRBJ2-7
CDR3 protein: CASSTGGANGYEQYF
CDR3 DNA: TGTGCCAGCAGCACCGGGGGGGCTAACGGCTACGAGCAGTACTTC

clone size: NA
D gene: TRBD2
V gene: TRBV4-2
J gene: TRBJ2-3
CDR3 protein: CASSQAAGATDTQYF
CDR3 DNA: TGTGCCAGCAGCCAAGCAGCGGGGGCCACAGATACGCAGTATTTT

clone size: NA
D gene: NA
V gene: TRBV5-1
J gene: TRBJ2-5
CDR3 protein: CASSPAETQYF
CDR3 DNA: TGCGCCAGCAGCCCCGCGGAGACCCAGTACTTC

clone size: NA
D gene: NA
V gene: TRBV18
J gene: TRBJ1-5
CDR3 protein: CASSPGGDQPQHF
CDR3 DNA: TGTGCCAGCTCACCAGGCGGGGATCAGCCCCAGCATTTT

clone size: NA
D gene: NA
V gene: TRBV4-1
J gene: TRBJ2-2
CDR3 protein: CASSPRTVSNTGELFF
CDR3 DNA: TGCGCCAGCAGCCCTCGGACTGTCTCGAACACCGGGGAGCTGTTTTTT

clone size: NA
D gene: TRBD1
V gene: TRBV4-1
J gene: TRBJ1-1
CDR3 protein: CASSSPGQGYTEAFF
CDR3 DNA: TGCGCCAGCAGCAGTCCGGGACAGGGATACACTGAAGCTTTCTTT

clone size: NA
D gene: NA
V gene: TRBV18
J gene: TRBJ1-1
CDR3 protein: CASSAPGVRKGTEAFF
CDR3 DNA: TGTGCCAGCTCAGCTCCCGGGGTAAGAAAGGGAACTGAAGCTTTCTTT

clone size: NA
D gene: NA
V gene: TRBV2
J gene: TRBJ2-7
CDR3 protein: CASRASDREQYF
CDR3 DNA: TGTGCCAGCAGGGCTAGCGACCGCGAGCAGTACTTC

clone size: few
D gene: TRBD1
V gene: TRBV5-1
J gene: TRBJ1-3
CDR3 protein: CASSLAGQLGGNTIYF
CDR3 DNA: TGCGCCAGCAGCTTGGCGGGACAGTTGGGTGGAAACACCATATATTTT

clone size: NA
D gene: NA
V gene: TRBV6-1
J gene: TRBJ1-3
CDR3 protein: CASSEALRLPGNTIYF
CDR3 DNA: TGTGCCAGCAGTGAAGCGCTTCGGTTACCTGGAAACACCATATATTTT

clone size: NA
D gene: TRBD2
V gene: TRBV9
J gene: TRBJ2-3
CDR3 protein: CASSPSQTSGSGYADTQYF
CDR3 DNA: TGTGCCAGCAGCCCCTCCCAGACTAGCGGGAGTGGGTATGCAGATACGCAGTATTTT

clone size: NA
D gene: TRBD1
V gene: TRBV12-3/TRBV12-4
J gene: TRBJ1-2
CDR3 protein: CASSLTGRNTF
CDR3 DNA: TGTGCCAGCAGTCTGACAGGGCGAAACACCTTC

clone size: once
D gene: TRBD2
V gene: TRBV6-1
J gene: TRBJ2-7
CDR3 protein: CASSAQGYDRGGAYEQYF
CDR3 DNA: TGTGCCAGCAGTGCGCAAGGCTATGACCGGGGGGGCGCCTACGAGCAGTACTTC

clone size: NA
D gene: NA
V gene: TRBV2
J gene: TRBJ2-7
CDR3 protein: CASREKEQYF
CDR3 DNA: TGTGCCAGCAGGGAGAAAGAGCAGTACTTC

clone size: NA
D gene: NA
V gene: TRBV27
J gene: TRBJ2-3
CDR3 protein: CASSHGRGIGVDTQYF
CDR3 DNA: TGTGCCAGCAGCCACGGACGCGGGATTGGGGTGGATACGCAGTATTTT

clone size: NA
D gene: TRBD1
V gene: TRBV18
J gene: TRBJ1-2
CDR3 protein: CASSPGQGGNYGYTF
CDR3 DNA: TGTGCCAGCTCACCGGGACAGGGGGGTAACTATGGCTACACCTTC

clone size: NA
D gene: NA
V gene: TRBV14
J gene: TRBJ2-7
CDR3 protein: CASSQDEALPYEQYF
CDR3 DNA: TGTGCCAGCAGCCAAGATGAAGCTTTACCCTACGAGCAGTACTTC

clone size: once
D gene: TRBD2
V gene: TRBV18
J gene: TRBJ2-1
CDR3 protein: CASSPQTSGSGNNEQFF
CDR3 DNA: TGTGCCAGCTCACCACAGACTAGCGGGAGCGGCAACAATGAGCAGTTCTTC